This paragraph covers one TCR beta chain sequence. No cognate antigen has been identified for it. It has no much larger one-base neighbor in the sample; base qualities were not kept. The record originates from a study of graft-versus-host responses after intestinal transplantation (TCRdb year 2021). With regard to the full study: The transplants that recipients got were multivisceral, liver-intestinal, or isolated intestinal. Bulk TCR-beta CDR3 sequencing was used to track graft-versus-host and host-versus-graft alloreactive T cell clones in the graft, circulation and bone marrow after intestinal transplantation. Anti-thymocyte globulin induction was given to all recipients, followed by maintenance tacrolimus and steroids for approximately 3 years. To identify alloreactive clones, pre-transplant mixed lymphocyte reaction products were sequenced and then compared with unstimulated pre-transplant donor and recipient T cells. Instead of going to the commercial service, samples from three later patients were sequenced in-house on an Illumina MiSeq and processed with MiXCR. The cohort enrolled under 30 intestinal transplant recipients, one of whom was a retransplant, and 3 patients without pretransplant specimens were excluded. A peak of at least 4% donor T cells among recipient peripheral blood mononuclear cells was the definition used for donor T cell macrochimerism.

Libraries were prepared through the immunoSEQ multiplex PCR assay. High-throughput TCR-beta CDR3 sequencing of genomic DNA from most patients was performed by Adaptive Biotechnologies. On the study's bioinformatics: Adaptive's ImmunoSEQ software supplied the TCR sequencing data for around 19 patients, while MiXCR and VDJtools were used to process a few other patients. CDR3 nucleotide sequences shared by donor and recipient were removed because the origin of these sequences could not be assigned. To be classed as alloreactive, a clone needed at least 2-fold expansion over unstimulated cells and a minimum CFSE-low frequency of 0.002% (template counts) or 0.001% (read counts). Clones detected in sequenced pre-transplant spleen, lymph node, or MLR CFSE-low populations of the donor or recipient were defined as mappable. Cumulative frequency of alloreactive clones was calculated as a percentage of all sequences weighted by copy number. The clones in this table, taken by TCRdb from immuneACCESS, are in-frame only. Not every clone is retained; where verified, under half of the shortfall comes from an unresolved V gene, and the cause of the rest is unknown. V and J calls and clone size are copied from that table; D and trimming were computed from the DNA. The sample records around 15,000 clones, 75% to 85% of which are singletons. In total, the top ten clones hold about 20% of the sample.

To isolate intraepithelial and lamina propria lymphocytes from graft specimens, dithiothreitol, EDTA incubations and collagenase D digestion were used. Bulk TCR-beta sequencing was performed on serial intestinal graft biopsy specimens collected as late as 600 days after transplant. What the work shows at the level of the full study, not this receptor alone: Early after transplant, declines in HvG clones were associated with peak levels of circulating GvH clones. In the allografts of patients with donor T cell macrochimerism, GvH to HvG T cell clonal ratios were high. The relatively low number and heterogeneity of intestinal transplant patients limited the conclusions. GvH clones turned up in recipient bone marrow, with some appearing earlier in ileal mucosa or blood, a pattern consistent with an intestinal mucosal origin.

V loses 4 bases of germline sequence and J loses 4 bases, and the interval between the two ends is 19 bases. The germline V gene (reference sequence) supplies CDR1 MNHEY and CDR2 SMNVEV. Inclusive of the bounding cysteine and phenylalanine, the CDR3 is 16 residues long. This entry keeps only the CDR3 DNA: 48 bases, framed from base 1. This TCR derives from a human patient who received an intestinal transplant, so some T cells may come from the graft donor. Sequenced material: ileum tissue, taken just over 100 days after intestinal transplant. The V and J segments used are TRBV27 and TRBJ2-5; the D gene assignment is perhaps TRBD1 or TRBD2, with each matching 5 bases. The DNA is TGTGCCAGCAGTTCCATCGCGACCGGGGCCATAGAGACCCAGTACTTC. Its product reads: CASSSIATGAIETQYF.